These 15 T cell receptor beta chains were sequenced from one sample in a study of neurological immune-mediated disorders. TCRdb re-derived calls from the 5' RACE reads in MiXCR, one entry per CDR3 protein. The sample yields tens of thousands of distinct CDR3 sequences, around a tenth seen once. Sequencing was carried out using PBMCs. The receptors shown here come from a man aged 70 or older with HTLV-1-associated myelopathy (HAM/TSP).

This clonotype has a count of ten or more. This rearrangement joins TRBV15 to TRBJ2-1, with D unclear. V shed 0 bases and J shed 0 bases, with 6 bases lying between them. The CDR3 is 15 amino acids. Germline lookup yields CDR1 LNHNV and CDR2 YYDKDF (reference sequence). CDR3 DNA sequence: TGTGCCACCAGCAGAGAGGGGTACTCCTACAATGAGCAGTTCTTC. Protein sequence: CATSREGYSYNEQFF.

This clonotype occurred many times. The chain carries TRBV28 and TRBJ2-1, with 7 bases identical to TRBD1. Per germline, CDR1 MDHEN and CDR2 SYDVKM. The length of the CDR3 is 17 residues. Trimming cost V 5 bases and J 4 bases; bases outside gene matches: 14. CDR3 nucleotide sequence: TGTGCCAGCAGTGGAAGGGGGCTTGTCTCCCATTACAATGAGCAGTTCTTC. It yields the protein CASSGRGLVSHYNEQFF.

This clonotype was counted at least ten times. The V call is TRBV20-1, the J call TRBJ1-5; weak D call: TRBD1 (5 bases). The germline V and J ends were trimmed by 3 bases and 3 bases, with 6 bases remaining between them. CDR1 is DFQATT and CDR2 is SNEGSKA in the germline V gene (reference sequence). The CDR3 is 12 amino acids. The CDR3 loop reads CSARGDNQPQHF. The DNA of the CDR3 is TGCAGTGCTAGGGGGGACAATCAGCCCCAGCATTTT.

There are many counts of this clonotype. The chain employs TRBV3-1 and TRBJ2-2; D unclear. Germline values: CDR1 LGHDT, CDR2 YNNKEL (reference sequence). The CDR3 runs 15 residues. Trimming stripped 1 base from V and 1 base from J, with 7 bases between. CDR3 sequence: CASSQGFLNTGELFF. The CDR3 DNA follows: TGTGCCAGCAGCCAAGGCTTCTTGAACACCGGGGAGCTGTTTTTT.

This clonotype was detected ten times or more. The V call is TRBV7-2, the J call TRBJ2-3, with TRBD1 matching 7 bases. The V segment lost 6 bases and the J segment 2 bases; nucleotides outside the gene matches: 8. Germline V gives CDR1 SGHTA, CDR2 FQGNSA. The CDR3 extends over 15 amino acids. The CDR3 DNA follows: TGTGCCAGCAGACCACCGGGACAGAACACAGATACGCAGTATTTT. Its protein is CASRPPGQNTDTQYF.

This clonotype has a count of ten or more. The chain uses TRBV5-6 and TRBJ2-1; the D gene is possibly TRBD2 (5 bases). Per the germline V gene, CDR1 is SGHDT and CDR2 is YYEEEE. With 4 bases removed from V and 8 bases from J, the gap between germline ends came to 13 bases. There are 13 residues in the CDR3. The CDR3 DNA reads as TGTGCCAGCAGCCTGCCGGGGTGGGATGAGCAGTTCTTC. Translation gives CASSLPGWDEQFF. Full variable domain (outside the CDR3, taken from reference TRBV5-6 and TRBJ2-1): DAGVTQSPTHLIKTRGQQVTLRCSPKSGHDTVSWYQQALGQGPQFIFQYYEEEERQRGNFPDRFSGHQFPNYSSELNVNALLLGDSALYLCASSLPGWDEQFFGPGTRLTVL.

Of note for this clonotype: This may be a read error: a much more frequent sequence differs by one nucleotide. V gene TRBV6-4 combines with J gene TRBJ2-7, with D possibly matching TRBD1 (5 bases). V was pared by 6 bases and J by 7 bases, with 10 bases between. The CDR3 has 11 residues. Germline V gene sequence: CDR1 MRHNA, CDR2 SNTAGT. Written as DNA, the CDR3 is TGTGCCAGCAGGCCCTCAGGGGAGCAGTACTTC. Translating gives CASRPSGEQYF.

The chain joins TRBV12-3 or TRBV12-4 to TRBJ1-5; D gene uncertain. CDR3 length: 15 residues. V lost 3 bases and J lost 4, with 13 bases in between. The CDR3 sequence is CASSFSPLGNQPQHF. In DNA form, the CDR3 reads TGTGCCAGCAGTTTTTCCCCATTGGGGAATCAGCCCCAGCATTTT.

In this sample, this clonotype turned up many times. This rearrangement joins TRBV2 to TRBJ2-7; 11 nucleotides agree with TRBD2. The junction had 5 bases not matched to a gene; V was cut back by 6 bases and J by 7 bases. The germline gives CDR1 SNHLY, CDR2 FYNNEI. The CDR3 runs 13 residues. The CDR3 nucleotides read TGTGCCAGCAGCCCTAGCGGGAGGTCGGAGCAGTACTTC. Residues: CASSPSGRSEQYF.

J is TRBJ1-1 and V is TRBV28; tentatively, D is TRBD1 (5 bases). The germline CDR1 and CDR2 sequences are MDHEN and SYDVKM. CDR3 length: 12 amino acids. V lost 6 bases and J lost 10, with 15 bases in between. For the CDR3, the DNA is TGTGCCAGCAGCTGGGACCTTGGGGGAGCTTTCTTT. Amino acids: CASSWDLGGAFF.

This clonotype came up many times. The chain recombines TRBV20-1 with TRBJ1-2; D is unresolved. The CDR3 is made up of 13 amino acids. Germline V lookup: CDR1 DFQATT, CDR2 SNEGSKA (reference sequence). V lost 2 bases, J lost 0 bases, and 7 bases lay in between. The CDR3 spells CSARLPANYGYTF. The CDR3 nucleotides are TGCAGTGCTAGACTACCAGCTAACTATGGCTACACCTTC.

This clonotype was counted ten times or more. The V call is TRBV5-6, the J call TRBJ2-1; 8 nucleotides agree with TRBD1. CDR1 is SGHDT, CDR2 YYEEEE, per germline. V was clipped by 0 bases and J by 10 bases; unmatched bases: 9. The CDR3 is made up of 15 amino acids. The DNA for the CDR3 is TGTGCCAGCAGCTTGGCCCGGGACAGGATATACGAGCAGTTCTTC. It encodes CASSLARDRIYEQFF.

This clonotype occurred many times. This chain uses TRBV5-1 with TRBJ2-7, with 10 bases lining up with TRBD2. V was clipped by 5 bases and J by 4 bases; unmatched bases: 6. CDR3 size: 14 residues. The germline V gene has CDR1 SGHRS and CDR2 YFSETQ. CDR3 in amino acids: CASRRGLAEYEQYF. The CDR3 DNA follows: TGCGCCAGCAGAAGAGGACTAGCGGAATACGAGCAGTACTTC. Full variable domain (remainder filled in from reference TRBV5-1 and TRBJ2-7): KAGVTQTPRYLIKTRGQQVTLSCSPISGHRSVSWYQQTPGQGLQFLFEYFSETQRNKGNFPGRFSGRQFSNSRSEMNVSTLELGDSALYLCASRRGLAEYEQYFGPGTRLTVT.

Ten or more counts support this clonotype. V gene TRBV12-3 or TRBV12-4 combines with J gene TRBJ2-3; 8 bases are shared with TRBD1. The ends lost 7 bases at V and 4 bases at J; junction bases unmatched: 4. This CDR3 contains 13 residues. The CDR3 DNA is TGTGCCAGCACCGGACAGGGCCCAGATACGCAGTATTTT. It specifies CASTGQGPDTQYF.

In this sample, this clonotype is medium-sized (0.01 to 0.1%). The gene calls are TRBV12-3 or TRBV12-4 and TRBJ2-7; 9 bases are a match to TRBD1. With 6 bases clipped from V and 3 bases from J, the junction kept 3 bases outside the gene matches. There are 13 residues in the CDR3. The CDR3 nucleotides are TGTGCCAGCAGGGGACAGGGACTCTACGAGCAGTACTTC. This translates into CASRGQGLYEQYF.